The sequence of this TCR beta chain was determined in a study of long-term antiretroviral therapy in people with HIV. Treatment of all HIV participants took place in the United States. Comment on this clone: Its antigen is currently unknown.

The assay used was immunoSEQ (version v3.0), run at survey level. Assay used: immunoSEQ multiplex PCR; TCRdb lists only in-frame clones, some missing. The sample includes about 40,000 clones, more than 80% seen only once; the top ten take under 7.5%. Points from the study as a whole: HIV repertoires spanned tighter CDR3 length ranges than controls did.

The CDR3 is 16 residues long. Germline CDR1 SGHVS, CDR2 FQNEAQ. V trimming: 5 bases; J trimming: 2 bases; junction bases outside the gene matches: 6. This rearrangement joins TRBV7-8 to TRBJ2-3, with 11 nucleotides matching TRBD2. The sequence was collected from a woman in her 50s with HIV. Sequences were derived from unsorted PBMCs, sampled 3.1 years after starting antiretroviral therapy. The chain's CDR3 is CASSGRLAGHTDTQYF. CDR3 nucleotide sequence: TGTGCCAGCAGCGGACGACTAGCGGGGCACACAGATACGCAGTATTTT.